Below, 7 T cell receptor beta chains from the same sample are listed, as sequenced in a study of CD8 T cells in Susac syndrome. After extraction with the RNeasy kit, roughly 0.5 to 1 ug of the RNA was reverse transcribed using random hexamers. TCRdb itself ran the immunoSEQ multiplex PCR reads through MiXCR, one entry per CDR3 protein. There are 150,000 to 200,000 distinct CDR3 sequences in the sample; about 95% occur only once, and over 0.12% lies in the top ten. The sequenced sample consisted of CD4+ T cells from PBMCs. Source of these receptors: a human donor in good health.

The chain carries TRBV19 and TRBJ1-2; no firm D call. In germline, CDR1 is LNHDA, CDR2 SQIVND (reference sequence). V was shortened by 0 bases and J by 6 bases, with 8 bases between the two germline ends. The CDR3 has 13 residues. The chain's CDR3 is CASSIEAGDGYTF. CDR3 in DNA: TGTGCCAGTAGTATAGAAGCTGGGGATGGCTACACCTTC.

The chain carries TRBV4-3 and TRBJ2-3; no clear D gene. Germline values: CDR1 LGHNA, CDR2 YSLEER. V was cut by 1 base and J by 5 bases, with 7 bases left in between. The CDR3 spans 13 residues. Written as DNA, the CDR3 is TGCGCCAGCAGCCAAGGGGCAAAAGATACGCAGTATTTT. As protein: CASSQGAKDTQYF.

The chain links TRBV9 to TRBJ1-5; 8 bases are a match to TRBD1. CDR1 and CDR2 from the germline V gene are SGDLS and YYNGEE. Unmatched junction bases numbered 15, after V lost 4 bases and J lost 3 bases. CDR3 length: 18 residues. This CDR3 reads CASSLRTGKGLLNQPQHF. In nucleotides, the CDR3 is TGTGCCAGCAGCCTACGGACAGGGAAGGGTTTACTCAATCAGCCCCAGCATTTT.

The chain uses TRBV7-9 and TRBJ2-3; no firm D call. V lost 5 bases to trimming and J lost 0 bases, with 9 bases between them. The germline CDR1 and CDR2 sequences are SEHNR and FQNEAQ (reference sequence). This CDR3 has 14 residues. CDR3 DNA: TGTGCCAGCAGCCCCCTTAGGAGCACAGATACGCAGTATTTT. Translation gives CASSPLRSTDTQYF.

V gene TRBV28 combines with J gene TRBJ1-2; 7 bases agree with TRBD1. Trimming removed 6 bases from V and 5 bases from J; junction bases left unmatched: 3. CDR3 length: 12 amino acids. In germline, CDR1 is MDHEN, CDR2 SYDVKM. The CDR3 nucleotides read TGTGCCAGCAGAAAACAGGGGTATGGCTACACCTTC. Its translation is CASRKQGYGYTF.

CDR3: CASSLKGTGGEDTQYF. CDR3 DNA sequence: TGTGCCAGCAGCTTAAAAGGAACAGGGGGCGAAGATACGCAGTATTTT. The rearrangement links TRBV13 to TRBJ2-3; 9 bases are shared with TRBD1. The V gene end was trimmed by 2 bases and the J gene end by 5 bases; junction bases not matched to a gene: 8. Germline-derived CDR1 and CDR2 are PRHDT and FYEKMQ (reference sequence). CDR3 length: 16 amino acids.

V is TRBV28 and J is TRBJ2-1; D not certain. Germline CDR1 reads MDHEN; CDR2 reads SYDVKM. Trimming pared 4 bases from V and 14 bases from J, leaving 18 bases between. The CDR3 runs 13 residues. The CDR3 DNA reads as TGTGCCAGCAGTTCGGGCCTAAAGATCGAGGAGTTCTTC. Translating gives CASSSGLKIEEFF.